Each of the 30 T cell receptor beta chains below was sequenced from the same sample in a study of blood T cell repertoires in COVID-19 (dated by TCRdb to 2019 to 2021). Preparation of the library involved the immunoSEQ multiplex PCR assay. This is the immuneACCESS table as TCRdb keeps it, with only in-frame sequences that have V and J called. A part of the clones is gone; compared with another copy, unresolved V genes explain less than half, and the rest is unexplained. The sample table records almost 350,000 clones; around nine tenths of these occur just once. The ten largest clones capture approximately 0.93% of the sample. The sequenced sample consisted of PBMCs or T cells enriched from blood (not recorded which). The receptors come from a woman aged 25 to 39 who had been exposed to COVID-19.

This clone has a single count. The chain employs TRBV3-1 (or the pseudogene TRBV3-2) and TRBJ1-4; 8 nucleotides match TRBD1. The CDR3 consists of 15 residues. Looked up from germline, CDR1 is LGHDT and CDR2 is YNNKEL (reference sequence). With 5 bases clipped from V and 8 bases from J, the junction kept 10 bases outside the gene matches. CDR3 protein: CASSARQGRDEKLFF. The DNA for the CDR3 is TGTGCCAGCAGCGCCCGACAGGGGAGAGACGAAAAACTGTTTTTT.

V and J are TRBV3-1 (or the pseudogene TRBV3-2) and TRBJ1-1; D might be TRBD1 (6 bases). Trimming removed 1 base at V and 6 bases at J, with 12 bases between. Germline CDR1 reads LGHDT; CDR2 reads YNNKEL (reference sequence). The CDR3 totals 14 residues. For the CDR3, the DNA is TGTGCCAGCAGCCAAGTACAGGGAGCGGCTGAAGCTTTCTTT. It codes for CASSQVQGAAEAFF.

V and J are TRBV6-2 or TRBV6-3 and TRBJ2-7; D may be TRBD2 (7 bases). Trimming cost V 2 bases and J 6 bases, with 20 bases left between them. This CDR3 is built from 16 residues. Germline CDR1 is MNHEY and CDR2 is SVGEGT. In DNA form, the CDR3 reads TGTGCCAGCAGTTACCAACGCGGGGGCCCGAGGAGCGAGCAGTACTTC. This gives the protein CASSYQRGGPRSEQYF.

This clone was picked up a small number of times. This chain's CDR3 is CASSQDKTGFTEAFF. The DNA of the CDR3 is TGCGCCAGCAGCCAAGATAAAACAGGGTTCACTGAAGCTTTCTTT. V and J are TRBV4-1 and TRBJ1-1; a weak D match, TRBD1 (6 bases). Germline-derived CDR1 and CDR2 are MGHRA and YSYEKL. This CDR3 spans 15 amino acids. Trimming removed 0 bases at V and 4 bases at J, with 12 bases between.

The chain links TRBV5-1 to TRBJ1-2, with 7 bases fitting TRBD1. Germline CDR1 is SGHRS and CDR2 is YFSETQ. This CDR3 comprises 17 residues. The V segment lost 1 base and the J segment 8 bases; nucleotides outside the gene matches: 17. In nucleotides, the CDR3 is TGCGCCAGCAGCTTGTGGTCAGGGGGTGAGATTGTCGGAGGCTACACCTTC. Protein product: CASSLWSGGEIVGGYTF. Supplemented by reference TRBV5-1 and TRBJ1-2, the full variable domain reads KAGVTQTPRYLIKTRGQQVTLSCSPISGHRSVSWYQQTPGQGLQFLFEYFSETQRNKGNFPGRFSGRQFSNSRSEMNVSTLELGDSALYLCASSLWSGGEIVGGYTFGSGTRLTVV.

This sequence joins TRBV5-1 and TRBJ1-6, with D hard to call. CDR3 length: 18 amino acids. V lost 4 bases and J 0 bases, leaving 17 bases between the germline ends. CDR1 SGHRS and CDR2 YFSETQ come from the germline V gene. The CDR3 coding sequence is TGCGCCAGCAGCACAACCGATGGGAGGAGCTCCTATAATTCACCCCTCCACTTT. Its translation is CASSTTDGRSSYNSPLHF.

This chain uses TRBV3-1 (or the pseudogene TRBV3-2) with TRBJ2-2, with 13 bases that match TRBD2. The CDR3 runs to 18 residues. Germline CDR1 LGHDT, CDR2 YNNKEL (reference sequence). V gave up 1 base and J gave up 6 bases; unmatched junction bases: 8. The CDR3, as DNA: TGTGCCAGCAGCCAAGGGGTGACTAGCGGGAGGAGGGCCGGGGAGCTGTTTTTT. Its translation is CASSQGVTSGRRAGELFF.

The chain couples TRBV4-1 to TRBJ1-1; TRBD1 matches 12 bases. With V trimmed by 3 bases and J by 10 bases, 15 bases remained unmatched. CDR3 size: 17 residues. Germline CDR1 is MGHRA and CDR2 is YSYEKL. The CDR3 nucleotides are TGCGCCAGCAGCCAGGACGCCGGGACAGGGGGCTTTGAGGGAGCTTTCTTT. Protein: CASSQDAGTGGFEGAFF.

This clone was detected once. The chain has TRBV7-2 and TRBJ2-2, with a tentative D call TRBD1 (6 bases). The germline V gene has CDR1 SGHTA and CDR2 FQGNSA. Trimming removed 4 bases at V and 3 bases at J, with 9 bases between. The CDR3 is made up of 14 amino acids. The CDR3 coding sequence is TGTGCCAGCAGCTCGGGACAATACACCGGGGAGCTGTTTTTT. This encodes CASSSGQYTGELFF.

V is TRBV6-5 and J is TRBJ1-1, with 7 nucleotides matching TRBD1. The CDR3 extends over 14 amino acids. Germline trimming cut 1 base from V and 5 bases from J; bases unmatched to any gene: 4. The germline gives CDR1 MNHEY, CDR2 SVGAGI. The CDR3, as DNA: TGTGCCAGCAGTTACTGGACAGGCGGGACTGAAGCTTTCTTT. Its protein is CASSYWTGGTEAFF.

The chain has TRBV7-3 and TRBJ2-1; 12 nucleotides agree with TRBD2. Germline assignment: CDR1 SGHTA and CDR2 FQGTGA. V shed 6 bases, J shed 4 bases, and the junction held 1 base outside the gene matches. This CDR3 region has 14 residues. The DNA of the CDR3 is TGTGCCAGCAGGACTAGCGGGAGTTACAATGAGCAGTTCTTC. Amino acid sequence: CASRTSGSYNEQFF. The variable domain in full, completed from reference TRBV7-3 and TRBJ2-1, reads GAGVSQTPSNKVTEKGKYVELRCDPISGHTALYWYRQSLGQGPEFLIYFQGTGAADDSGLPNDRFFAVRPEGSVSTLKIQRTERGDSAVYLCASRTSGSYNEQFFGPGTRLTVL.

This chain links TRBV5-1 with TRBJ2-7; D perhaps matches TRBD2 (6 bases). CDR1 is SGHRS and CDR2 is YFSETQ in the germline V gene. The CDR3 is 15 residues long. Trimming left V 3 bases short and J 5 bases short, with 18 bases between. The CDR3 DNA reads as TGCGCCAGCAGCTGGACGACGGGAGTGGGCCACGAGCAGTACTTC. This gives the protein CASSWTTGVGHEQYF.

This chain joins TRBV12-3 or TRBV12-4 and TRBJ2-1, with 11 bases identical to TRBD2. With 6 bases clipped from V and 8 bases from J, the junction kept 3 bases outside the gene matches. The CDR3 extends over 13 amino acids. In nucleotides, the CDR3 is TGTGCCAGCAGCACTAGCGGGAGCTATGAGCAGTTCTTC. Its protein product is CASSTSGSYEQFF.

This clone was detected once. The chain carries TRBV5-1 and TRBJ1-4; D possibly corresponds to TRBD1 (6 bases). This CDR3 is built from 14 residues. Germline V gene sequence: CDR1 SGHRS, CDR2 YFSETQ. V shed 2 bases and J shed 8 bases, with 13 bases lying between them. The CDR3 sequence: CASSFAGDGEKLFF. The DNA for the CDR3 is TGCGCCAGCAGCTTTGCAGGGGATGGCGAAAAACTGTTTTTT.

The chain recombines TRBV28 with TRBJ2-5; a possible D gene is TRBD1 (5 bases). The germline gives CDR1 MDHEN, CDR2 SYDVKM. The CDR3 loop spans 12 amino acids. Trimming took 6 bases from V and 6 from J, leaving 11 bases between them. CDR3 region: CASSSGWQTQYF. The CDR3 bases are TGTGCCAGCAGCTCAGGGTGGCAGACCCAGTACTTC.

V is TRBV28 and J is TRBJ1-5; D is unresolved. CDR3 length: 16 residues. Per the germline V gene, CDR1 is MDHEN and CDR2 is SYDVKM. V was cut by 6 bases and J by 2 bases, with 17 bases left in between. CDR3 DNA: TGTGCCAGCAGCGGGGAGGGCACGCGGGGCAATCAGCCCCAGCATTTT. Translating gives CASSGEGTRGNQPQHF.

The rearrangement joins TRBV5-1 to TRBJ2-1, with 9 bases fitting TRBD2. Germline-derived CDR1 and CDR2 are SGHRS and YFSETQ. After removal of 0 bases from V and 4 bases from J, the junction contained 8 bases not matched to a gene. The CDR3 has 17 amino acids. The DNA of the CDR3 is TGCGCCAGCAGCTTGGGGCGGTTGGCGGGGGGGTACAATGAGCAGTTCTTC. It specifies CASSLGRLAGGYNEQFF. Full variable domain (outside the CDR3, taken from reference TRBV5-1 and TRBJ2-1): KAGVTQTPRYLIKTRGQQVTLSCSPISGHRSVSWYQQTPGQGLQFLFEYFSETQRNKGNFPGRFSGRQFSNSRSEMNVSTLELGDSALYLCASSLGRLAGGYNEQFFGPGTRLTVL.

The DNA of the CDR3 is TGTGCCAGCAGCCTAGGGCTAGCGAGCACAGATACGCAGTATTTT. This codes for CASSLGLASTDTQYF. The chain combines TRBV6-2 or TRBV6-3 with TRBJ2-3; TRBD2 is a possible D gene (6 bases). The CDR3 sequence is 15 residues long. V was clipped by 6 bases and J by 0 bases, with 13 bases between them. Looked up from germline, CDR1 is MNHEY and CDR2 is SVGEGT.

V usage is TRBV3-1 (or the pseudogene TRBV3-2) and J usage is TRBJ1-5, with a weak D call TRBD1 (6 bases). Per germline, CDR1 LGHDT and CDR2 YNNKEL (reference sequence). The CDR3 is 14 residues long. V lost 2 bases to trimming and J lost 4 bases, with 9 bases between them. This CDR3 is CASSQQGWNQPQHF. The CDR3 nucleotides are TGTGCCAGCAGCCAACAGGGGTGGAATCAGCCCCAGCATTTT.

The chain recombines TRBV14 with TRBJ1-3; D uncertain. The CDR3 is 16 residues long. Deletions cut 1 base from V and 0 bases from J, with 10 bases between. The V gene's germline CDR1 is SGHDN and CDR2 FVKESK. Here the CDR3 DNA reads TGTGCCAGCAGCCAAGTGGCCGGGGACTCTGGAAACACCATATATTTT. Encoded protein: CASSQVAGDSGNTIYF.

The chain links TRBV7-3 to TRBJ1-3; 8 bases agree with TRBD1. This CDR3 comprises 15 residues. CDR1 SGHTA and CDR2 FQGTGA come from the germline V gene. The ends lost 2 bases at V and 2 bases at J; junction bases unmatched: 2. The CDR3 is CASSLQGATGNTIYF. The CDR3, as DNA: TGTGCCAGCAGCTTACAGGGGGCTACTGGAAACACCATATATTTT.

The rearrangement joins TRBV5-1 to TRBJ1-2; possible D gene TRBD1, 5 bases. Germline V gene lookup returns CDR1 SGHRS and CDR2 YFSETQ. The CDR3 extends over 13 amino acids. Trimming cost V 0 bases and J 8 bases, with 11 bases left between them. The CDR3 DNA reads TGCGCCAGCAGCTTGGGCCAGGGTCGGGGCTACACCTTC. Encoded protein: CASSLGQGRGYTF.

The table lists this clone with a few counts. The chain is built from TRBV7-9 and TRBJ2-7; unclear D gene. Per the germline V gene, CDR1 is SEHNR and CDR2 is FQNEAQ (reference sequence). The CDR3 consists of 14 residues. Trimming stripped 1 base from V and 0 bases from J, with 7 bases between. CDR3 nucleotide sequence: TGTGCCAGCAGCTTAGTGGCGGCCTCCTACGAGCAGTACTTC. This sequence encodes CASSLVAASYEQYF. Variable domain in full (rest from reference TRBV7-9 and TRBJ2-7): DTGVSQNPRHKITKRGQNVTFRCDPISEHNRLYWYRQTLGQGPEFLTYFQNEAQLEKSRLLSDRFSAERPKGSFSTLEIQRTEQGDSAMYLCASSLVAASYEQYFGPGTRLTVT.

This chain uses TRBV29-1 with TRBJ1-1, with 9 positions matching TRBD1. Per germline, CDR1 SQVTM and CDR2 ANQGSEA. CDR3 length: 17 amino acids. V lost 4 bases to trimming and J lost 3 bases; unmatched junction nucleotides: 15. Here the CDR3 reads CSVVPLHRGRADTEAFF. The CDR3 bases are TGCAGCGTTGTTCCCCTTCACAGGGGGCGGGCGGACACTGAAGCTTTCTTT. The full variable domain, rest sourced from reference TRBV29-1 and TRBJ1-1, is SAVISQKPSRDICQRGTSLTIQCQVDSQVTMMFWYRQQPGQSLTLIATANQGSEATYESGFVIDKFPISRPNLTFSTLTVSNMSPEDSSIYLCSVVPLHRGRADTEAFFGQGTRLTVV.

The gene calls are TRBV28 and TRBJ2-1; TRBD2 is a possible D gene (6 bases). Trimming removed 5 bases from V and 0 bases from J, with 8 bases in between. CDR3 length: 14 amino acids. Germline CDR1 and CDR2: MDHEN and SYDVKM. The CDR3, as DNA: TGTGCCAGCAGTCTTAGCGGCTCCTACAATGAGCAGTTCTTC. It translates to CASSLSGSYNEQFF.

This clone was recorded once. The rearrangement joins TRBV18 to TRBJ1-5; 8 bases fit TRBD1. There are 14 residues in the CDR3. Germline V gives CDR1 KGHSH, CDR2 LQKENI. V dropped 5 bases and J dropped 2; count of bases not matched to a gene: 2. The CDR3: CASSMGQGNQPQHF. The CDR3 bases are TGTGCCAGCTCAATGGGACAGGGCAATCAGCCCCAGCATTTT.

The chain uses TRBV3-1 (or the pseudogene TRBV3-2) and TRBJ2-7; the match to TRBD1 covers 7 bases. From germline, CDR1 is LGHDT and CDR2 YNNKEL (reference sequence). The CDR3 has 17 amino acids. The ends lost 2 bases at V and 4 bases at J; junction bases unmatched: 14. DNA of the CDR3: TGTGCCAGCAGCCAACGGACAGGAGTCCTTTTGGGTTACGAGCAGTACTTC. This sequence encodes CASSQRTGVLLGYEQYF.

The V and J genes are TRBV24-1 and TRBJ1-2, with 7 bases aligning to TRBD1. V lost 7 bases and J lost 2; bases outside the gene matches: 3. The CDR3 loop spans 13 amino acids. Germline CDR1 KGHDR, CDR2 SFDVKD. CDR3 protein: CATRPGQNYGYTF. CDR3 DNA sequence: TGTGCCACCAGACCGGGACAGAACTATGGCTACACCTTC.

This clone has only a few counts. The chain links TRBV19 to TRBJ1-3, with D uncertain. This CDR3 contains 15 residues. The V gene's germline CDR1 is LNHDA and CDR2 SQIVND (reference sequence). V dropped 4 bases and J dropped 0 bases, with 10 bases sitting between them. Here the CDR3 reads CASSTGGYSGNTIYF. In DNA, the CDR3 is TGTGCCAGTAGTACGGGAGGGTACTCTGGAAACACCATATATTTT.

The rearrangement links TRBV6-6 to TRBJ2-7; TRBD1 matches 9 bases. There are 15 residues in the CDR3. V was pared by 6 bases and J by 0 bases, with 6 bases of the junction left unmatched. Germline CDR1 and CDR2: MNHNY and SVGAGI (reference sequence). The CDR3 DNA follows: TGTGCCAGCAGGACCGGGACAGGGAGCTCCTACGAGCAGTACTTC. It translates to CASRTGTGSSYEQYF.